The clone carrying this T cell receptor (beta chain) was counted between two and nine times. Its specificity is unknown. The V and J ends lost 0 bases and 2 bases respectively, with 11 bases between them. In germline, CDR1 is MGHRA, CDR2 YSYEKL. The CDR3 extends over 16 amino acids. This entry is derived from a study of T cell repertoires in cytomegalovirus infection. For the study at large: Peptides in the study included HLA-C-restricted and HLA-B-restricted CMV epitopes. Both CMV infection and a matching HLA type were indicated by public TCR beta signatures.

Study-wide results and limits: HLA-C-restricted CMV-specific TCR beta clonotypes were dominant in the ex vivo response.

TCRdb itself ran the reads through MiXCR, one entry per CDR3 protein. The repertoire holds 830,000 or so distinct CDR3 sequences, about 33% seen once, with under 15% in the top ten. This sample comprised cultured CD8+ T cells from PBMCs, obtained from culture after CMV antigen stimulation. The sequence was collected from a human donor in good health (CMV status not recorded). Some clones in this sample may be carry-over from other donors' samples. The V and J genes are TRBV4-1 and TRBJ2-1; D possibly uses TRBD1 or TRBD2 (5 bases each). CDR3 nucleotides: TGCGCCAGCAGCCAAGATTGGGGGAACCCCTACAATGAGCAGTTCTTC. As protein: CASSQDWGNPYNEQFF.